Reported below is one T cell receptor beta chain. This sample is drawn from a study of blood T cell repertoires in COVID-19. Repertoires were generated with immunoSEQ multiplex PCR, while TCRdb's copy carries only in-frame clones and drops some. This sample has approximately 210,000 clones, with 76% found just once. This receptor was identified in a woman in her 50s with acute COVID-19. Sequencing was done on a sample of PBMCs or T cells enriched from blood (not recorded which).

The CDR3 spells CASSRQGPGQPQHF. DNA for the CDR3: TGTGCCAGTAGTAGACAGGGGCCCGGTCAGCCCCAGCATTTT. J is TRBJ1-5 and V is TRBV19, with 8 bases that match TRBD1. The germline V gene encodes CDR1 LNHDA and CDR2 SQIVND (reference sequence). The V segment lost 4 bases and the J segment 6 bases; nucleotides outside the gene matches: 5. The CDR3 spans 14 residues.